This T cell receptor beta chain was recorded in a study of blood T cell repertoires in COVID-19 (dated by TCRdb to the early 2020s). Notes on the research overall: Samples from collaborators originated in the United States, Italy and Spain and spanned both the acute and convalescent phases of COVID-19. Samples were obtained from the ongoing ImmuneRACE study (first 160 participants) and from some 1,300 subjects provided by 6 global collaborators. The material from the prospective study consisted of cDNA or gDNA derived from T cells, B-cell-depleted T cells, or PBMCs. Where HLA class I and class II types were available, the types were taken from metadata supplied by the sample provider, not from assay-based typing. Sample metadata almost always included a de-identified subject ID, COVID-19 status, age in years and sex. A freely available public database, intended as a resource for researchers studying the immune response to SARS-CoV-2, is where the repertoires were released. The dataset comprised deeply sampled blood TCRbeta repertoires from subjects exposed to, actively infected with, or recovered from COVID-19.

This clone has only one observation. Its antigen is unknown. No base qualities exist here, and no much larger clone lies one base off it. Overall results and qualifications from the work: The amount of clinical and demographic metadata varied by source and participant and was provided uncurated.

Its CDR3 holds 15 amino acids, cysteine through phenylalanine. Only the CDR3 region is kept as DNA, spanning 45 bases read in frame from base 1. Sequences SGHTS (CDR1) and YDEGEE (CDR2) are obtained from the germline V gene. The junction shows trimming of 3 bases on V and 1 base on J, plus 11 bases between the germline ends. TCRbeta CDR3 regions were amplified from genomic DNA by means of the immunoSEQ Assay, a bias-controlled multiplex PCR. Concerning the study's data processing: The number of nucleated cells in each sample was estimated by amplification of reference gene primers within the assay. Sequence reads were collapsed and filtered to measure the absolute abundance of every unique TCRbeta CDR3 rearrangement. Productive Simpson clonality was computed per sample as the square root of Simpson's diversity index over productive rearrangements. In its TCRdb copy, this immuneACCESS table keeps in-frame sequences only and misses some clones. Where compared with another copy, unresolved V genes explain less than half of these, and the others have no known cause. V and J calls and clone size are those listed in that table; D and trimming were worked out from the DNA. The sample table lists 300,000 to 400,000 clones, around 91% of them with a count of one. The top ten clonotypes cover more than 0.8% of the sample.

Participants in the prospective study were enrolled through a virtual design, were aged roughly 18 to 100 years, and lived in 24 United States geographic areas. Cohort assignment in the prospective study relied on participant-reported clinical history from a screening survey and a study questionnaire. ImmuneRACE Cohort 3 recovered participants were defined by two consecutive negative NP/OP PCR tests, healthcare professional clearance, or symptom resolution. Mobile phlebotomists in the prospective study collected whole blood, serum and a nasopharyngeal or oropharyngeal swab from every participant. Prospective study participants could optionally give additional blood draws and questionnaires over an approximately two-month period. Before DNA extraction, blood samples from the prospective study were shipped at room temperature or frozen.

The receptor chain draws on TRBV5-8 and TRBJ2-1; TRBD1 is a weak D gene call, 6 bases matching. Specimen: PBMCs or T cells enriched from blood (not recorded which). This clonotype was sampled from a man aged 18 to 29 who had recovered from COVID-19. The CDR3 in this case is CASSYGQISYNEQFF. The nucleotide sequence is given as TGTGCCAGCAGCTACGGACAGATTTCCTACAATGAGCAGTTCTTC.